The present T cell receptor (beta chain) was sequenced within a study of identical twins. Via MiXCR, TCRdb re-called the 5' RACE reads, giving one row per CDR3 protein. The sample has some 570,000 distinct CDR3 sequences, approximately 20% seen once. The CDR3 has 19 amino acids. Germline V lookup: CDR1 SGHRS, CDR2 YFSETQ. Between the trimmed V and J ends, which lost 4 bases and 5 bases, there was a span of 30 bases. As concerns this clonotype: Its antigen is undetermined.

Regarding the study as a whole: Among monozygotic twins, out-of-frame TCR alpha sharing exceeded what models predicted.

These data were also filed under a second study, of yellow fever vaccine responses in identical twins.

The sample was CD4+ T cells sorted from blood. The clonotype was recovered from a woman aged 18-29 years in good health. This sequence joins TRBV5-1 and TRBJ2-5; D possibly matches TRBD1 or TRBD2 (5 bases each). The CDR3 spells CASSLGGKGTSAPQETQYF. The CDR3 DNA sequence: TGCGCCAGCAGCCTTGGGGGTAAGGGTACTTCCGCGCCCCAGGAGACCCAGTACTTC.